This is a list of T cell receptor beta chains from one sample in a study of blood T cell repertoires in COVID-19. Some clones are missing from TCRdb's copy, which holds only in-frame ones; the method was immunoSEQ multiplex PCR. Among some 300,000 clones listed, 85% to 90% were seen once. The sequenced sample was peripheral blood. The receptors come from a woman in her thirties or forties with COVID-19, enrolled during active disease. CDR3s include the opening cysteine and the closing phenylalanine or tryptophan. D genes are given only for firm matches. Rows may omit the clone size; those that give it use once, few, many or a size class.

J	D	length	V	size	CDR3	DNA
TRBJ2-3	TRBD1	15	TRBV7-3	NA	CASSQQGASTDTQYF	TGTGCCAGCAGCCAACAGGGGGCCTCCACAGATACGCAGTATTTT
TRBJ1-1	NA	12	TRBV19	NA	CASSIIGGWSFF	TGTGCCAGTAGTATAATAGGGGGTTGGTCTTTCTTT
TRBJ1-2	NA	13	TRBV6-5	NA	CASSQILDYGYTF	TGTGCCAGCAGTCAGATCCTTGACTATGGCTACACCTTC
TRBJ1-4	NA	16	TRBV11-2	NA	CASSLRGGAANEKLFF	TGTGCCAGCAGCCTTAGGGGAGGTGCAGCTAATGAAAAACTGTTTTTT
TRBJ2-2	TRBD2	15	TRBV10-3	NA	CAISLTSGNTGELFF	TGTGCCATCAGTTTAACTAGCGGGAACACCGGGGAGCTGTTTTTT
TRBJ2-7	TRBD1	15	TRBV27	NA	CASSLKTGGSYEQYF	TGTGCCAGCAGTTTGAAGACAGGGGGCTCCTACGAGCAGTACTTC
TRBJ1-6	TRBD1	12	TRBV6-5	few	CASGQGNSPLHF	TGTGCCAGCGGACAGGGAAATTCACCCCTCCACTTT
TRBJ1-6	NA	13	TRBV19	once	CAAQGVINSPLHF	TGTGCCGCACAGGGCGTAATAAACTCACCCCTCCACTTT
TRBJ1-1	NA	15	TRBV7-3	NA	CASSLMRQIRTEAFF	TGTGCCAGCAGCTTAATGCGACAGATTAGGACTGAAGCTTTCTTT
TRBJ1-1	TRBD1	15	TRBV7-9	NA	CASSLDGTGETEAFF	TGTGCCAGCAGCTTAGATGGGACAGGGGAAACTGAAGCTTTCTTT
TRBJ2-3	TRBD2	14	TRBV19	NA	CASSVSGGVDTQYF	TGTGCCAGTAGTGTCAGCGGGGGGGTCGATACGCAGTATTTT
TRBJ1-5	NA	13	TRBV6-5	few	CASSGTDNQPQHF	TGTGCCAGCAGCGGGACTGACAATCAGCCCCAGCATTTT
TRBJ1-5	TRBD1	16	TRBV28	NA	CASSATGTANNQPQHF	TGTGCCAGCAGTGCAACCGGGACAGCTAACAATCAGCCCCAGCATTTT
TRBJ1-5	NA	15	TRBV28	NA	CASSLRVWDNQPQHF	TGTGCCAGCAGTTTGAGGGTGTGGGACAATCAGCCCCAGCATTTT
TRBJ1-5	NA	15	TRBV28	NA	CASSSAGRGNQPQHF	TGTGCCAGCAGTTCAGCGGGTCGTGGGAATCAGCCCCAGCATTTT
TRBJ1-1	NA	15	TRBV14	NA	CASSQDSLRSGEAFF	TGTGCCAGCAGCCAAGACTCTTTGAGAAGTGGTGAAGCTTTCTTT
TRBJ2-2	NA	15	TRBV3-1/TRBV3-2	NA	CASSQVFRDTGELFF	TGTGCCAGCAGCCAAGTGTTCCGGGATACCGGGGAGCTGTTTTTT
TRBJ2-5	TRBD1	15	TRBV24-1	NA	CATSVVTGGQETQYF	TGTGCCACCAGTGTGGTAACAGGGGGACAAGAGACCCAGTACTTC